These 32 T cell receptor beta chains share one sample of origin, sequenced in a study of T cell responses to AZD1222 COVID-19 vaccine. TCRdb's table, derived via immunoSEQ multiplex PCR, lists solely in-frame clones and lacks some. The table includes 150,000 to 200,000 clones, 85% to 90% detected once. The starting material was peripheral blood, obtained on day 0 of AZD1222 vaccination. These receptors were obtained from an adult in good health.

The chain recombines TRBV18 with TRBJ2-7; 7 bases map to TRBD2. The V gene end was trimmed by 3 bases and the J gene end by 6 bases; junction bases not matched to a gene: 5. The CDR3 extends over 13 amino acids. Per germline, CDR1 KGHSH and CDR2 LQKENI. CDR3 in amino acids: CASSPLGRGEQYF. Here the CDR3 DNA reads TGTGCCAGCTCACCTTTGGGGAGGGGCGAGCAGTACTTC.

The rearrangement links TRBV6-4 to TRBJ2-1; a weak D match, TRBD1 (6 bases). CDR1 MRHNA and CDR2 SNTAGT come from the germline V gene. Trimming took 3 bases from V and 7 from J, leaving 16 bases between them. CDR3 length: 15 amino acids. The CDR3 loop reads CASSEVQGGTNEQFF. DNA for the CDR3: TGTGCCAGCAGTGAGGTACAGGGTGGTACAAATGAGCAGTTCTTC.

The sample holds a few counts of this clone. This chain uses TRBV10-3 with TRBJ1-6, with a tentative D call TRBD1 (5 bases). The germline V gene encodes CDR1 ENHRY and CDR2 SYGVKD. The CDR3 has 14 residues. With 4 bases removed from V and 10 bases from J, the gap between germline ends came to 14 bases. The CDR3, as DNA: TGTGCCATCAGTGCATCAGGGAAAGAATCACCCCTCCACTTT. It specifies CAISASGKESPLHF.

V usage is TRBV18 and J usage is TRBJ1-3; 8 nucleotides agree with TRBD1. The germline CDR1 and CDR2 sequences are KGHSH and LQKENI. Trimming removed 3 bases from V and 4 bases from J; junction bases left unmatched: 5. The CDR3 runs to 15 residues. This CDR3 is CASSPWTGSGNTIYF. CDR3 nucleotides: TGTGCCAGCTCACCCTGGACAGGGTCCGGAAACACCATATATTTT.

This rearrangement joins TRBV28 to TRBJ1-5, with TRBD1 matching over 9 bases. Germline V gene sequence: CDR1 MDHEN, CDR2 SYDVKM. Trimming took 7 bases from V and 7 from J; bases not matched to a gene: 8. The CDR3 consists of 14 residues. The CDR3 here is CASIRGTGRQPQHF. The CDR3 DNA reads TGTGCCAGCATCAGGGGGACAGGGAGGCAGCCCCAGCATTTT.

This chain connects TRBV4-3 to TRBJ2-7, with 9 bases aligning to TRBD1. The CDR3 runs to 17 residues. The germline CDR1 and CDR2 sequences are LGHNA and YSLEER. The V gene end was trimmed by 0 bases and the J gene end by 5 bases; junction bases not matched to a gene: 11. CDR3 in amino acids: CASSQDWDRVGSHEQYF. For the CDR3, the DNA is TGCGCCAGCAGCCAAGATTGGGACAGGGTCGGTTCCCACGAGCAGTACTTC.

The chain is built from TRBV5-1 and TRBJ1-4, with TRBD1 matching 8 bases. Per the germline V gene, CDR1 is SGHRS and CDR2 is YFSETQ. The CDR3 contains 16 residues. V lost 2 bases, J lost 5 bases, and 8 bases stayed unmatched. The CDR3 here is CASSLDGQGSNEKLFF. The CDR3 DNA reads TGCGCCAGCAGCTTAGACGGACAGGGTTCCAATGAAAAACTGTTTTTT. Variable domain in full (rest from reference TRBV5-1 and TRBJ1-4): KAGVTQTPRYLIKTRGQQVTLSCSPISGHRSVSWYQQTPGQGLQFLFEYFSETQRNKGNFPGRFSGRQFSNSRSEMNVSTLELGDSALYLCASSLDGQGSNEKLFFGSGTQLSVL.

This rearrangement joins TRBV7-9 to TRBJ1-2; tentative D call: TRBD1 (5 bases). The CDR3 consists of 14 residues. Per the germline V gene, CDR1 is SEHNR and CDR2 is FQNEAQ (reference sequence). V lost 5 bases and J 4 bases, leaving 14 bases between the germline ends. The chain's CDR3 is CASSVTSDSYGYTF. The DNA for the CDR3 is TGTGCCAGCAGCGTAACATCCGACAGCTATGGCTACACCTTC. Full variable domain (missing parts from reference TRBV7-9 and TRBJ1-2): DTGVSQNPRHKITKRGQNVTFRCDPISEHNRLYWYRQTLGQGPEFLTYFQNEAQLEKSRLLSDRFSAERPKGSFSTLEIQRTEQGDSAMYLCASSVTSDSYGYTFGSGTRLTVV.

The chain carries TRBV25-1 and TRBJ2-2; TRBD2 matches 8 bases. The germline gives CDR1 MGHDK, CDR2 SYGVNS. V was clipped by 3 bases and J by 7 bases; unmatched bases: 4. This CDR3 contains 14 residues. CDR3 loop: CASSETSVRGELFF. The CDR3 DNA follows: TGTGCCAGCAGTGAGACTAGCGTTCGCGGGGAGCTGTTTTTT.

This clone was seen a few times. The V gene is TRBV19, the J gene TRBJ2-2, with TRBD2 identical over 15 bases. This CDR3 region has 20 residues. V was clipped by 3 bases and J by 0 bases; unmatched bases: 8. CDR1 and CDR2 (germline): LNHDA, SQIVND (reference sequence). The CDR3 loop is CASSIMGTSGGSANTGELFF. CDR3 bases: TGTGCCAGTAGTATTATGGGGACTAGCGGGGGGTCCGCGAACACCGGGGAGCTGTTTTTT.

V gene TRBV10-3 combines with J gene TRBJ2-5; 10 bases line up with TRBD2. Germline V gene sequence: CDR1 ENHRY, CDR2 SYGVKD. V dropped 2 bases and J dropped 4; count of bases not matched to a gene: 7. This CDR3 spans 16 amino acids. As DNA, the CDR3 is TGTGCCATCAGTGAGGAGGGAGCGGGGGGGCGAGAGACCCAGTACTTC. It encodes CAISEEGAGGRETQYF.

This chain connects TRBV11-2 to TRBJ1-2; D gene uncertain. The CDR3 contains 11 residues. The V gene's germline CDR1 is SGHAT and CDR2 FQNNGV. Deletions cut 6 bases from V and 3 bases from J, with 5 bases between. CDR3 in amino acids: CASRKDYGYTF. The DNA for the CDR3 is TGTGCCAGCAGGAAGGACTATGGCTACACCTTC.

This sequence joins TRBV19 and TRBJ2-7; D gene unclear. Looked up from germline, CDR1 is LNHDA and CDR2 is SQIVND (reference sequence). CDR3 size: 14 residues. V gave up 4 bases and J gave up 1 base, with 11 bases separating them. The DNA for the CDR3 is TGTGCCAGTAGTAACAGACGGCGTTCCTACGAGCAGTACTTC. Encoded protein: CASSNRRRSYEQYF.

V usage is TRBV18 and J usage is TRBJ1-5; D remains ambiguous. The ends were cut back, 10 bases at V and 6 bases at J, with 16 bases in the middle. CDR1 is KGHSH and CDR2 is LQKENI in the germline V gene. CDR3 length equals 13 residues. The CDR3 region is CATKVSEGQPQHF. The CDR3 bases are TGTGCCACCAAAGTAAGCGAAGGTCAGCCCCAGCATTTT.

This chain uses TRBV7-8 with TRBJ1-2; 7 positions match TRBD1. Germline V lookup: CDR1 SGHVS, CDR2 FQNEAQ. J was trimmed by 4 bases and V by 5 bases; bases with no gene match: 7. The length of the CDR3 is 14 residues. The CDR3 nucleotides are TGTGCCAGCAGCGTAGGACAGGCGGGCTATGGCTACACCTTC. Amino acid sequence: CASSVGQAGYGYTF.

The CDR3 bases are TGTGCCAGCAGTCCCCCTGCCCCAGCAACTAATGAAAAACTGTTTTTT. It is translated as CASSPPAPATNEKLFF. This chain joins TRBV25-1 and TRBJ1-4; D unresolved. Trimming removed 5 bases at V and 0 bases at J, with 13 bases between. CDR1 and CDR2 from the germline V gene are MGHDK and SYGVNS. The CDR3 runs 16 residues.

V usage is TRBV12-3 or TRBV12-4 and J usage is TRBJ1-6; TRBD1 aligns across 8 bases. The V gene end was trimmed by 5 bases and the J gene end by 11 bases; junction bases not matched to a gene: 5. The length of the CDR3 is 13 residues. The CDR3 loop reads CASSGQGIPPLHF. DNA of the CDR3: TGTGCCAGCAGTGGACAGGGTATACCACCCCTCCACTTT.

The chain employs TRBV11-2 and TRBJ2-7; 11 bases fit TRBD1. Germline CDR1 SGHAT, CDR2 FQNNGV. V was pared by 1 base and J by 3 bases, with 14 bases of the junction left unmatched. CDR3 size: 19 residues. The CDR3 nucleotides read TGTGCCAGCAGCTTAGGAGGGACAGGGGGTTCTCTACTCCTCTACGAGCAGTACTTC. Its protein is CASSLGGTGGSLLLYEQYF.

This chain joins TRBV2 and TRBJ2-3; TRBD2 aligns across 10 bases. The CDR3 spans 13 residues. Trimming took 3 bases from V and 9 from J; bases not matched to a gene: 3. CDR1 is SNHLY, CDR2 FYNNEI, per germline. The CDR3 DNA reads TGTGCCAGCAGTGAGCCTAGCGGGAGAACGCAGTATTTT. It translates to CASSEPSGRTQYF.

As DNA, the CDR3 is TGTGCCAGCCCCGGCGTGAGGGGCGTCTACGAGCAGTACTTC. It yields the protein CASPGVRGVYEQYF. The chain has TRBV21-1 and TRBJ2-7. TRBV21-1 is termed a pseudogene. This CDR3 spans 14 amino acids.

This chain links TRBV10-3 with TRBJ1-3, with unresolved D. The CDR3 extends over 11 amino acids. Germline assignment: CDR1 ENHRY and CDR2 SYGVKD. V was shortened by 5 bases and J by 5 bases, with 4 bases between the two germline ends. In DNA form, the CDR3 reads TGTGCCATCAGTTTGAGAAACACCATATATTTT. It is translated as CAISLRNTIYF.

This chain uses TRBV6-5 with TRBJ1-4; the D gene is possibly TRBD1 (5 bases). V lost 0 bases, J lost 7 bases, and 9 bases lay in between. The CDR3 totals 14 residues. CDR1 and CDR2 from the germline V gene are MNHEY and SVGAGI. The CDR3 DNA is TGTGCCAGCAGTTACTCCAGGGCCTTTGAAAAACTGTTTTTT. It yields the protein CASSYSRAFEKLFF.

The chain has TRBV5-1 and TRBJ1-2; D is possibly TRBD1 (5 bases). Germline lookup yields CDR1 SGHRS and CDR2 YFSETQ. CDR3 length equals 17 residues. Trimming took off 0 bases at V and 4 bases at J, with 19 bases between the two ends. The chain's CDR3 is CASSLAGTDSAGYGYTF. The CDR3 nucleotides read TGCGCCAGCAGCTTGGCCGGGACCGACTCCGCTGGCTATGGCTACACCTTC.

V usage is TRBV5-1 and J usage is TRBJ1-4, with TRBD1 matching 9 bases. Germline-derived CDR1 and CDR2 are SGHRS and YFSETQ. The junction had 10 bases not matched to a gene; V was cut back by 4 bases and J by 3 bases. The CDR3 extends over 17 amino acids. CDR3 protein: CASSITGGQAANEKLFF. CDR3 nucleotide sequence: TGCGCCAGCAGCATAACAGGGGGCCAAGCGGCTAATGAAAAACTGTTTTTT. The whole variable domain, remainder taken from reference TRBV5-1 and TRBJ1-4, is KAGVTQTPRYLIKTRGQQVTLSCSPISGHRSVSWYQQTPGQGLQFLFEYFSETQRNKGNFPGRFSGRQFSNSRSEMNVSTLELGDSALYLCASSITGGQAANEKLFFGSGTQLSVL.

The chain recombines TRBV5-1 with TRBJ2-5; D may be TRBD2 (7 bases). Per the germline V gene, CDR1 is SGHRS and CDR2 is YFSETQ. Deletions cut 3 bases from V and 4 bases from J, with 10 bases between. This CDR3 is built from 13 residues. CDR3 sequence (DNA): TGCGCCAGCAGCTGGGGGGGCCCAGAGACCCAGTACTTC. Translation: CASSWGGPETQYF.

The CDR3 reads CASSLGGDNEKLFF. The CDR3 bases are TGTGCCAGCAGCTTAGGGGGAGACAATGAAAAACTGTTTTTT. This chain joins TRBV7-9 and TRBJ1-4; D remains unclear. Trimming cost V 1 base and J 5 bases, with 8 bases left between them. Per the germline V gene, CDR1 is SEHNR and CDR2 is FQNEAQ (reference sequence). This CDR3 has 14 residues.

CDR3 amino acids: CASSLMTSGSYNEQFF. In nucleotides, the CDR3 is TGTGCCAGCAGTTTAATGACTAGCGGGAGCTACAATGAGCAGTTCTTC. This chain joins TRBV28 and TRBJ2-1, with 12 bases lining up with TRBD2. Germline-derived CDR1 and CDR2 are MDHEN and SYDVKM. The ends lost 2 bases at V and 3 bases at J; junction bases unmatched: 2. The CDR3 length is 16 residues.

The J gene is TRBJ1-4, the V gene TRBV5-1; a possible D gene is TRBD1 (6 bases). Germline CDR1 and CDR2: SGHRS and YFSETQ. CDR3 size: 15 residues. V lost 4 bases, J lost 5 bases, and 15 bases lay in between. The CDR3 DNA sequence: TGCGCCAGCAGCGCGGGGGGCGGCAGGAATGAAAAACTGTTTTTT. Amino acids: CASSAGGGRNEKLFF.

The chain carries TRBV7-3 and TRBJ2-2; D is undetermined. V gave up 0 bases and J gave up 6 bases, with 14 bases separating them. CDR1 SGHTA and CDR2 FQGTGA come from the germline V gene. The CDR3 contains 16 residues. The DNA of the CDR3 is TGTGCCAGCAGCTTAACAGCTAGTAAAGGGTCCGGGGAGCTGTTTTTT. Translating it yields CASSLTASKGSGELFF.

This clone was counted only a few times. The V and J genes are TRBV3-1 (or the pseudogene TRBV3-2) and TRBJ1-4; perhaps TRBD1 as D (6 bases). CDR1 is LGHDT, CDR2 YNNKEL, per germline (reference sequence). The CDR3 contains 16 residues. With 4 bases removed from V and 0 bases from J, the gap between germline ends came to 12 bases. This CDR3 reads CASSRTESSTNEKLFF. The CDR3 DNA reads TGTGCCAGCAGCCGGACAGAGAGCTCAACTAATGAAAAACTGTTTTTT.

V usage is TRBV2 and J usage is TRBJ1-4, with D perhaps TRBD1 (6 bases). CDR3 size: 12 residues. Germline assignment: CDR1 SNHLY and CDR2 FYNNEI. V shed 7 bases and J shed 8 bases, with 11 bases lying between them. DNA for the CDR3: TGTGCCAGCAATCCAGGGGCCGAAAAACTGTTTTTT. Translated: CASNPGAEKLFF.

In DNA form, the CDR3 reads TGTGCCAGTAGGCCCGGGACAGTAACAGATACGCAGTATTTT. Its protein product is CASRPGTVTDTQYF. This chain links TRBV19 with TRBJ2-3; TRBD1 aligns across 7 bases. Trimming at V came to 6 bases and at J to 3 bases, leaving 6 bases not matched to a gene. Per the germline V gene, CDR1 is LNHDA and CDR2 is SQIVND (reference sequence). The CDR3 is made up of 14 amino acids.